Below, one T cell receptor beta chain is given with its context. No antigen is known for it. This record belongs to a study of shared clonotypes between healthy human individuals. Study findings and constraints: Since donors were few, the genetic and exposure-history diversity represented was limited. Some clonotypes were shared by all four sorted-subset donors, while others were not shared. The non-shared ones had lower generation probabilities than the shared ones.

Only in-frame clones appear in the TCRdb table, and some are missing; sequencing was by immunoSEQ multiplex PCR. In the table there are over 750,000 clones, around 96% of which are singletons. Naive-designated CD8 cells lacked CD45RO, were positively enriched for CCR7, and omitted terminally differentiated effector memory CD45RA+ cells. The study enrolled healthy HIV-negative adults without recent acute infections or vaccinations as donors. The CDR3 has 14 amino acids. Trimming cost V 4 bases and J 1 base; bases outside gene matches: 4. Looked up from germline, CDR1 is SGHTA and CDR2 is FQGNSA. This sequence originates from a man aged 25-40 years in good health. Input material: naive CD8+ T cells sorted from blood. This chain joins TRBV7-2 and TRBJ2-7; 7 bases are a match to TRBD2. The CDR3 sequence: CASSWRGSSYEQYF. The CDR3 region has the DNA TGTGCCAGCAGCTGGCGCGGGAGTTCCTACGAGCAGTACTTC. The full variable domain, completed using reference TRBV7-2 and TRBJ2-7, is GAGVSQSPSNKVTEKGKDVELRCDPISGHTALYWYRQSLGQGLEFLIYFQGNSAPDKSGLPSDRFSAERTGGSVSTLTIQRTQQEDSAVYLCASSWRGSSYEQYFGPGTRLTVT.